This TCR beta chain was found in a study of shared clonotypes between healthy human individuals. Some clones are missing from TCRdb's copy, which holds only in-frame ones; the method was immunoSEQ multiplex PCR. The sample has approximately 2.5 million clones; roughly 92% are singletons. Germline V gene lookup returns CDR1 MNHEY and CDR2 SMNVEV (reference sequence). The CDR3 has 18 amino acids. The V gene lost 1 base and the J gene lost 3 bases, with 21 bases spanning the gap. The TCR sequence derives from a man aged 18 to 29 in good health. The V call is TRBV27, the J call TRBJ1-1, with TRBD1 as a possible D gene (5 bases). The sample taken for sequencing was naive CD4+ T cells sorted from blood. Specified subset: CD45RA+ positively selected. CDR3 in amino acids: CASSLLTTRAGGDTEAFF. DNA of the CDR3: TGTGCCAGCAGTTTATTAACTACGCGGGCCGGAGGGGACACTGAAGCTTTCTTT.